This record concerns one T cell receptor (beta chain) sequence. This CDR3 comprises 14 residues. In germline, CDR1 is MNHNS, CDR2 SASEGT. Deletions cut 6 bases from V and 1 base from J, with 12 bases between. This entry belongs to a study of shared clonotypes between healthy human individuals. Here immunoSEQ multiplex PCR was the method, and the copy in TCRdb shows in-frame clones only, minus some. The table records 2 million to 2.5 million clones, 93% of them present only once. The TCR comes from a man between 18 and 35 years old in good health. Some clones in this sample may be carry-over from other donors' samples. V usage is TRBV6-1 and J usage is TRBJ1-2, with no clear D. Sequencing input: naive CD4+ T cells from PBMCs. Subset in this sample: CD45RA+ positively selected. This CDR3 reads CASRRAGLNYGYTF. The DNA for the CDR3 is TGTGCCAGCAGACGAGCAGGACTTAACTATGGCTACACCTTC.